What follows are 22 T cell receptor beta chains derived from one specimen sequenced in a study of a mutant IDH1 vaccine in newly diagnosed glioma (dated by TCRdb to the early 2020s). Library generation was performed with the immunoSEQ multiplex PCR assay. TCRdb retrieved this table from immuneACCESS and kept in-frame rearrangements only. Not all clones are present; in checked studies, unresolved V genes account for under half, and no reason is known for the remainder. The sample records about 54,000 clones, around four fifths of which are singletons. Over 4% of the sample comes from the top ten. Read against the paper, the sample's time point label means: week 35, safety follow-up. A 20-mer mutant IDH1 peptide at 300 micrograms in Montanide made up each vaccine dose, which was injected subcutaneously together with topical imiquimod. The antigens of these receptors remain unknown. Sequenced material: PBMCs, taken from a glioma patient whose treatment included an IDH1 peptide vaccine. The receptors were sampled from a woman aged 18-29 years with glioma.

This clone was recorded once. This chain joins TRBV7-2 and TRBJ2-2; possible D gene TRBD1, 5 bases. Trimming left V 1 base short and J 5 bases short, with 11 bases between. CDR3 length: 15 residues. Germline CDR1 reads SGHTA; CDR2 reads FQGNSA. The CDR3 is CASSLEGVGTGELFF. CDR3 DNA sequence: TGTGCCAGCAGCTTAGAAGGGGTCGGGACCGGGGAGCTGTTTTTT.

The chain links TRBV5-1 to TRBJ2-7; TRBD1 aligns across 10 bases. Trimming cost V 4 bases and J 3 bases; bases outside gene matches: 4. Germline CDR1 SGHRS, CDR2 YFSETQ. The CDR3 runs 14 residues. The CDR3 DNA reads as TGCGCCAGCAGCCCCAGGGACAGGGGCTACGAGCAGTACTTC. As protein: CASSPRDRGYEQYF.

The J gene is TRBJ1-2, the V gene TRBV7-9, with D maybe TRBD1 (5 bases). Trimming shortened V by 1 base and J by 4 bases, and 13 bases separated the two germline ends. Germline lookup yields CDR1 SEHNR and CDR2 FQNEAQ (reference sequence). The CDR3 sequence is 15 residues long. The CDR3 DNA sequence: TGTGCCAGCAGCTTAGATCAGGGAGGGACCTATGGCTACACCTTC. Translating gives CASSLDQGGTYGYTF.

The chain recombines TRBV28 with TRBJ1-2; TRBD1 aligns across 8 bases. J lost 8 bases, V lost 2 bases, and 13 bases had no gene match. Germline values: CDR1 MDHEN, CDR2 SYDVKM. CDR3 length equals 16 residues. The CDR3 region is CASSLRGGSQGEGYTF. CDR3 in DNA: TGTGCCAGCAGTTTAAGAGGAGGATCACAGGGGGAGGGCTACACCTTC.

The chain recombines TRBV19 with TRBJ2-1, with 7 nucleotides matching TRBD1. Trimming removed 3 bases from V and 6 bases from J; junction bases left unmatched: 11. CDR3 size: 16 residues. Germline CDR1 reads LNHDA; CDR2 reads SQIVND (reference sequence). The CDR3 DNA reads as TGTGCCAGTAGTATCTACAGGGGCCATAGTTTCAATGAGCAGTTCTTC. Translation: CASSIYRGHSFNEQFF. The whole variable domain, remainder taken from reference TRBV19 and TRBJ2-1, is DGGITQSPKYLFRKEGQNVTLSCEQNLNHDAMYWYRQDPGQGLRLIYYSQIVNDFQKGDIAEGYSVSREKKESFPLTVTSAQKNPTAFYLCASSIYRGHSFNEQFFGPGTRLTVL.

The chain recombines TRBV5-1 with TRBJ1-1; D gene unclear. Looked up from germline, CDR1 is SGHRS and CDR2 is YFSETQ. The CDR3 is 15 residues long. The V and J ends lost 0 bases and 0 bases respectively, with 9 bases between them. The chain's CDR3 is CASSLAGPLNTEAFF. The CDR3, as DNA: TGCGCCAGCAGCTTGGCAGGTCCGCTGAACACTGAAGCTTTCTTT.

This chain links TRBV7-9 with TRBJ2-7; 7 nucleotides align to TRBD2. Unmatched junction bases numbered 4, after V lost 5 bases and J lost 3 bases. Germline V gene lookup returns CDR1 SEHNR and CDR2 FQNEAQ (reference sequence). The CDR3 loop spans 13 amino acids. The CDR3 sequence is CASSTGLGYEQYF. The CDR3, as DNA: TGTGCCAGCAGCACCGGACTAGGCTACGAGCAGTACTTC.

J is TRBJ1-4 and V is TRBV11-2; D unresolved. V was shortened by 1 base and J by 1 base, with 4 bases between the two germline ends. Germline V gene sequence: CDR1 SGHAT, CDR2 FQNNGV. CDR3 length: 14 residues. The CDR3 protein is CASSLGGTNEKLFF. For the CDR3, the DNA is TGTGCCAGCAGCTTAGGGGGAACTAATGAAAAACTGTTTTTT.

This clone was seen only a few times. This chain joins TRBV19 and TRBJ1-5; tentatively, D is TRBD1 (5 bases). CDR1 and CDR2 from the germline V gene are LNHDA and SQIVND (reference sequence). The CDR3 covers 13 residues. This CDR3 reads CAIGRGDNQPQHF. In DNA form, the CDR3 reads TGTGCGATCGGTAGGGGCGATAATCAGCCCCAGCATTTT.

The V gene is TRBV27, the J gene TRBJ1-4, with 8 bases that match TRBD1. This CDR3 comprises 18 residues. The trim removed 1 base at V and 4 bases at J, leaving 11 bases unmatched. CDR1 and CDR2 (germline): MNHEY, SMNVEV (reference sequence). CDR3 sequence (DNA): TGTGCCAGCAGTTTATTCCGGGGTCAGGGGGCTGGTAATGAAAAACTGTTTTTT. It codes for CASSLFRGQGAGNEKLFF.

This clone was counted between two and nine times. The chain joins TRBV10-3 to TRBJ1-5; D not certain. The V and J ends lost 11 bases and 6 bases respectively, with 17 bases between them. Germline assignment: CDR1 ENHRY and CDR2 SYGVKD. The CDR3 consists of 13 residues. CDR3: CAVNSASGQPQHF. For the CDR3, the DNA is TGTGCCGTCAACAGTGCCTCCGGTCAGCCCCAGCATTTT.

The sample holds one count of this clone. The chain couples TRBV30 to TRBJ2-1; the match to TRBD1 covers 7 bases. Trimming cost V 3 bases and J 0 bases; bases outside gene matches: 5. The CDR3 has 15 amino acids. Germline V gives CDR1 GTSNPN, CDR2 SVGIG (reference sequence). The CDR3 region is CAWRRGDSSYNEQFF. As DNA, the CDR3 is TGTGCCTGGAGGAGAGGGGACAGCTCCTACAATGAGCAGTTCTTC.

The chain links TRBV5-6 to TRBJ2-5; D uncertain. CDR1 is SGHDT and CDR2 is YYEEEE in the germline V gene. The CDR3 has 16 residues. The V and J ends lost 3 bases and 3 bases respectively, with 18 bases between them. The CDR3 region has the DNA TGTGCCAGCAGCTCAGGACCCATGAGGTACGAAGAGACCCAGTACTTC. This sequence encodes CASSSGPMRYEETQYF.

The chain couples TRBV4-3 to TRBJ1-4; maybe TRBD1 (6 bases). Germline V gives CDR1 LGHNA, CDR2 YSLEER. V dropped 1 base and J dropped 5 bases, with 11 bases sitting between them. This CDR3 contains 15 residues. The CDR3 DNA follows: TGCGCCAGCAGCCAAGTAGGGGGGGGGAATGAAAAACTGTTTTTT. Translation: CASSQVGGGNEKLFF.

This clone occurred once. The chain has TRBV10-3 and TRBJ1-1; D remains unclear. The CDR3 is 16 amino acids. Germline lookup yields CDR1 ENHRY and CDR2 SYGVKD. Between the trimmed V and J ends, which lost 10 bases and 5 bases, there was a span of 26 bases. CDR3 in amino acids: CATSGSHLQRGTEAFF. The CDR3 DNA sequence: TGTGCCACCTCGGGTAGTCACTTGCAACGGGGAACTGAAGCTTTCTTT.

This chain joins TRBV9 and TRBJ2-1, with TRBD2 identical over 8 bases. J lost 8 bases, V lost 0 bases, and 13 bases had no gene match. CDR1 and CDR2 (germline): SGDLS, YYNGEE. This CDR3 is 17 amino acids long. The CDR3 region has the DNA TGTGCCAGCAGCGTAGGAATAGCGGGGTCTCGAGGGGATGAGCAGTTCTTC. This translates into CASSVGIAGSRGDEQFF.

This sequence joins TRBV14 and TRBJ1-2; D is unclear. Germline V CDR1 and CDR2: SGHDN, FVKESK. V dropped 1 base and J dropped 2 bases, with 5 bases sitting between them. This CDR3 is 13 amino acids long. The CDR3 DNA sequence: TGTGCCAGCAGCCAAGCTACGAACTATGGCTACACCTTC. Protein product: CASSQATNYGYTF.

This clone was picked up one time. This chain links TRBV29-1 with TRBJ1-2, with 10 bases lining up with TRBD1. Germline V gene lookup returns CDR1 SQVTM and CDR2 ANQGSEA. Trimming cost V 7 bases and J 7 bases; bases outside gene matches: 6. The CDR3 is 12 amino acids. In DNA form, the CDR3 reads TGCAGCGGAAACGGACAGGGGGGTGGCTACACCTTC. It encodes CSGNGQGGGYTF.

J is TRBJ2-7 and V is TRBV4-2; 12 nucleotides match TRBD2. The CDR3 sequence is 16 residues long. The germline V gene has CDR1 LGHNA and CDR2 YNFKEQ. Losses at the gene ends were 1 base for V and 2 bases for J; bases not matched to a gene: 3. The CDR3 sequence: CASSQGTSGETYEQYF. The CDR3 coding sequence is TGTGCCAGCAGCCAAGGGACTAGCGGGGAGACCTACGAGCAGTACTTC.

The CDR3 loop reads CASSSPGLAGADTQYF. CDR3 nucleotide sequence: TGCGCCAGCAGCTCGCCGGGACTAGCGGGAGCAGATACGCAGTATTTT. The rearrangement links TRBV5-1 to TRBJ2-3, with 14 bases that match TRBD2. Germline values: CDR1 SGHRS, CDR2 YFSETQ. Trimming cost V 3 bases and J 4 bases; bases outside gene matches: 4. There are 16 residues in the CDR3.

The chain employs TRBV9 and TRBJ2-7; D is unresolved. There are 14 residues in the CDR3. Germline V gives CDR1 SGDLS, CDR2 YYNGEE. V was shortened by 0 bases and J by 2 bases, with 9 bases between the two germline ends. The chain's CDR3 is CASSVGAPPYEQYF. DNA for the CDR3: TGTGCCAGCAGCGTAGGAGCGCCACCCTACGAGCAGTACTTC.

The genes are TRBV7-2 and TRBJ2-3; D might be TRBD2 (5 bases). Per the germline V gene, CDR1 is SGHTA and CDR2 is FQGNSA. Trimming left V 5 bases short and J 1 base short, with 13 bases between. The CDR3 length is 15 residues. DNA for the CDR3: TGTGCCAGCAGCCAAAGCGGTTTGGGCACAGATACGCAGTATTTT. Translation: CASSQSGLGTDTQYF.